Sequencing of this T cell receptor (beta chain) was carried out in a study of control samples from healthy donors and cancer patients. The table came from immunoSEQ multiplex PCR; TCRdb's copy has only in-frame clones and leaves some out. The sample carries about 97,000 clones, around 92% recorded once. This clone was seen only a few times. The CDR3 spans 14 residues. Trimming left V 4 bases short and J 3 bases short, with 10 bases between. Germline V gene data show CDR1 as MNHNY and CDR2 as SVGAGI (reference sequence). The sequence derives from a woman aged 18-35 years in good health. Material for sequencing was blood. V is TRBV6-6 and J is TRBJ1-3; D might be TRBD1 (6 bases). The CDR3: CASSSRGGGNTIYF. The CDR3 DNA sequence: TGTGCCAGCAGTTCCAGGGGAGGTGGAAACACCATATATTTT.